A selection of T cell receptor beta chains follows, all from one sample in a study of T cells after yellow fever vaccination. Via MiXCR, TCRdb re-called the 5' RACE reads, giving one row per CDR3 protein. The sample holds some 150,000 distinct CDR3 sequences, 7% to 10% seen once. The sample here was CD8+ T cells sorted from PBMCs, taken 45 days after the yellow fever booster vaccination. These receptors all come from a man between 18 and 35 years old who received the YFV17D yellow fever vaccine. CDR3s include the opening cysteine and the closing phenylalanine or tryptophan. A D gene is named only where the DNA matches it firmly. The listing skips clone size in some rows; elsewhere it reads once, few, many or a size class.

few | . | 16 | TRBJ1-2 | TRBV6-6 | CASLETGPAYFYGYTF | TGTGCCAGCTTGGAGACAGGACCTGCTTACTTCTATGGCTACACCTTC
many | TRBD1 | 14 | TRBJ2-1 | TRBV5-8 | CASSSGTGHNEQFF | TGTGCCAGCAGCTCCGGGACAGGGCACAATGAGCAGTTCTTC
few | TRBD2 | 16 | TRBJ2-1 | TRBV5-6 | CASSSITGLAGNEQFF | TGTGCCAGCAGCTCCATCACGGGACTAGCGGGGAATGAGCAGTTCTTC
. | . | 15 | TRBJ1-3 | TRBV27 | CASSLQGLSGNTIYF | TGTGCCAGCAGTTTACAGGGATTATCTGGAAACACCATATATTTT
few | TRBD2 | 15 | TRBJ2-1 | TRBV28 | CASSLTSGGLDEQFF | TGTGCCAGCAGCCTTACTAGCGGGGGTCTTGATGAGCAGTTCTTC
few | . | 11 | TRBJ1-1 | TRBV20-1 | CSARDSYEAFF | TGCAGTGCTAGAGACAGCTATGAAGCTTTCTTT
few | TRBD2 | 16 | TRBJ2-1 | TRBV7-9 | CASSNPQLAGVNEQFF | TGTGCCAGCAGCAATCCCCAACTAGCGGGGGTCAATGAGCAGTTCTTC
few | TRBD2 | 16 | TRBJ2-1 | TRBV6-1 | CASSEARQRGHNEQFF | TGTGCCAGCAGTGAAGCGCGCCAGCGGGGCCACAATGAGCAGTTCTTC
. | . | 14 | TRBJ2-5 | TRBV29-1 | CSVEWRGTQETQYF | TGCAGCGTTGAATGGCGGGGTACCCAAGAGACCCAGTACTTC
many | . | 16 | TRBJ2-2 | TRBV11-2 | CASSLGHSENTGELFF | TGTGCCAGCAGCTTAGGGCATAGCGAGAACACCGGGGAGCTGTTTTTT
few | TRBD2 | 16 | TRBJ2-1 | TRBV4-1 | CASSQGGGGPYNEQFF | TGCGCCAGCAGCCAAGGGGGCGGGGGACCCTACAATGAGCAGTTCTTC
. | . | 15 | TRBJ2-1 | TRBV28 | CASNRGSSSYNEQFF | TGTGCCAGCAATCGCGGGTCGAGCTCCTACAATGAGCAGTTCTTC
few | . | 15 | TRBJ2-7 | TRBV2 | CASREDRPPTYEQYF | TGTGCCAGCAGGGAGGACAGACCTCCAACCTACGAGCAGTACTTC
. | . | 14 | TRBJ2-7 | TRBV5-1 | CASSLRSRYYEQYF | TGCGCCAGCAGCCTCCGGTCCCGTTACTACGAGCAGTACTTC
few | . | 16 | TRBJ2-4 | TRBV7-2 | CASTLRPHGRGNIQYF | TGTGCCAGCACCCTAAGGCCTCACGGTCGAGGTAACATTCAGTACTTC
few | TRBD2 | 17 | TRBJ2-2 | TRBV12-3/TRBV12-4 | CASSPSTSGGRTGELFF | TGTGCCAGCAGCCCTTCGACTAGCGGGGGACGCACCGGGGAGCTGTTTTTT
few | . | 14 | TRBJ1-1 | TRBV2 | CASTGDRVNTEAFF | TGTGCCAGCACGGGCGACAGAGTGAACACTGAAGCTTTCTTT
few | . | 12 | TRBJ1-5 | TRBV12-3/TRBV12-4 | CASSLLNQPQHF | TGTGCCAGCAGTTTATTAAATCAGCCCCAGCATTTT
. | TRBD1 | 14 | TRBJ2-3 | TRBV12-3/TRBV12-4 | CASGTETLTDTQYF | TGTGCCAGCGGGACAGAGACTCTCACAGATACGCAGTATTTT
. | TRBD2 | 15 | TRBJ2-1 | TRBV6-5 | CASSPLAGGGDEQFF | TGTGCCAGCAGTCCCCTAGCGGGGGGGGGCGATGAGCAGTTCTTC
few | . | 13 | TRBJ2-5 | TRBV24-1 | CATRETGEETQYF | TGTGCCACCAGAGAGACGGGGGAAGAGACCCAGTACTTC
many | . | 15 | TRBJ2-3 | TRBV6-4 | CASSALGGATDTQYF | TGTGCCAGCAGTGCACTTGGGGGGGCCACAGATACGCAGTATTTT
. | . | 17 | TRBJ2-1 | TRBV7-9 | CASSSNAGGRSYNEQFF | TGTGCCAGCAGCTCAAATGCAGGAGGGCGCTCCTACAATGAGCAGTTCTTC
few | TRBD2 | 16 | TRBJ2-2 | TRBV25-1 | CASSERPGRGPGELFF | TGTGCCAGCAGTGAAAGGCCAGGGAGGGGTCCCGGGGAGCTGTTTTTT
few | . | 15 | TRBJ2-1 | TRBV15 | CATSTRDKTYNEQFF | TGTGCCACCAGCACCCGGGACAAGACCTACAATGAGCAGTTCTTC
. | TRBD2 | 15 | TRBJ2-5 | TRBV12-3/TRBV12-4 | CASSLVAGGPETQYF | TGTGCCAGCAGTTTAGTGGCGGGGGGGCCAGAGACCCAGTACTTC
. | . | 15 | TRBJ2-5 | TRBV7-9 | CASSLKKGAEETQYF | TGTGCCAGCAGCTTAAAAAAGGGCGCAGAAGAGACCCAGTACTTC
few | . | 11 | TRBJ1-2 | TRBV12-3/TRBV12-4 | CAIADSYGYTF | TGTGCCATCGCGGACAGCTATGGCTACACCTTC
. | . | 16 | TRBJ1-5 | TRBV4-1 | CASSQDDRDSNQPQHF | TGCGCCAGCAGCCAAGATGATAGAGACAGCAATCAGCCCCAGCATTTT
few | TRBD2 | 13 | TRBJ2-4 | TRBV12-3/TRBV12-4 | CASSTAGGHIQYF | TGTGCCAGCAGTACCGCGGGGGGGCACATTCAGTACTTC
few | TRBD1 | 13 | TRBJ2-5 | TRBV20-1 | CSAINRGGETQYF | TGCAGTGCAATAAACAGGGGCGGCGAGACCCAGTACTTC
many | . | 15 | TRBJ2-7 | TRBV6-1 | CASRPGRSNSYEQYF | TGTGCCAGCAGACCTGGACGGTCCAACTCCTACGAGCAGTACTTC
few | . | 15 | TRBJ1-5 | TRBV19 | CASTRRPNPNQPQHF | TGTGCCAGTACCCGACGACCCAACCCCAATCAGCCCCAGCATTTT
. | . | 15 | TRBJ2-1 | TRBV7-7 | CASSPGPRGGNEQFF | TGTGCCAGCAGCCCCGGCCCTAGGGGGGGCAATGAGCAGTTCTTC
many | TRBD2 | 15 | TRBJ2-1 | TRBV6-4 | CASSDSSGAYNEQFF | TGTGCCAGCAGTGACTCTAGCGGGGCCTACAATGAGCAGTTCTTC
few | . | 13 | TRBJ2-1 | TRBV6-2/TRBV6-3 | CASSYLIGNEQFF | TGTGCCAGCAGTTACCTGATCGGCAATGAGCAGTTCTTC
. | TRBD2 | 15 | TRBJ2-1 | TRBV19 | CASSVSSGDYNEQFF | TGTGCCAGTAGTGTGTCTAGCGGGGACTACAATGAGCAGTTCTTC
many | . | 14 | TRBJ1-1 | TRBV6-5 | CASSYRQGNTEAFF | TGTGCCAGCAGTTACCGGCAGGGTAACACTGAAGCTTTCTTT
many | TRBD1 | 16 | TRBJ1-5 | TRBV5-1 | CASSLDRGRGNQPQHF | TGCGCCAGCAGCTTGGACAGGGGTCGGGGCAATCAGCCCCAGCATTTT
. | . | 16 | TRBJ1-1 | TRBV7-9 | CASSLALAGANTEAFF | TGTGCCAGCAGCTTAGCGCTGGCAGGGGCGAACACTGAAGCTTTCTTT
few | . | 14 | TRBJ2-1 | TRBV14 | CASSQVGSDNEQFF | TGTGCCAGCAGCCAAGTGGGCAGCGACAATGAGCAGTTCTTC
few | . | 15 | TRBJ2-3 | TRBV9 | CASSVGRGRTDTQYF | TGTGCCAGCAGCGTCGGACGGGGACGCACAGATACGCAGTATTTT
many | . | 13 | TRBJ2-3 | TRBV9 | CASSPSGTDTQYF | TGTGCCAGCAGCCCGAGCGGCACAGATACGCAGTATTTT
. | . | 16 | TRBJ2-2 | TRBV3-1 | CASSSRMEKPTGELFF | TGTGCCAGCAGTTCTCGGATGGAGAAACCCACCGGGGAGCTGTTTTTT
. | . | 15 | TRBJ1-2 | TRBV4-2 | CASSPEGGTSYGYTF | TGTGCCAGCAGCCCCGAAGGGGGGACATCTTATGGCTACACCTTC
few | TRBD1 | 15 | TRBJ2-1 | TRBV12-5 | CASGGGQGINNEQFF | TGTGCTAGTGGGGGAGGACAGGGAATTAACAATGAGCAGTTCTTC